This TCR beta chain was observed in a study of human T cells and chemical hapten exposure. MiXCR, applied by TCRdb to the RACE reads, yields one record per CDR3 protein. In the table there are tens of thousands of distinct CDR3 sequences, around 10% of which are singletons. Germline V gene lookup returns CDR1 SGHDT and CDR2 YYEEEE. Trimming pared 3 bases from V and 1 base from J, leaving 14 bases between. The CDR3 consists of 15 residues. Time point in this sample: patch test 3, about 24 weeks after DPC sensitization. Treatment specified: therapeutic diphenylcyclopropenone sensitization with weekly scalp DPC. This clonotype was observed many times.

The sample was whole blood, taken in connection with sensitization to the hapten diphenylcyclopropenone (DPC). The V call is TRBV5-6, the J call TRBJ2-7; D may correspond to TRBD1 or TRBD2 (5 bases each). This sequence was found in a woman in her 50s with alopecia areata. Some clones in this sample may be carry-over from other donors' samples. The CDR3 protein is CASSWGRRASYEQYF. Here the CDR3 DNA reads TGTGCCAGCAGCTGGGGACGGAGAGCGTCCTACGAGCAGTACTTC.